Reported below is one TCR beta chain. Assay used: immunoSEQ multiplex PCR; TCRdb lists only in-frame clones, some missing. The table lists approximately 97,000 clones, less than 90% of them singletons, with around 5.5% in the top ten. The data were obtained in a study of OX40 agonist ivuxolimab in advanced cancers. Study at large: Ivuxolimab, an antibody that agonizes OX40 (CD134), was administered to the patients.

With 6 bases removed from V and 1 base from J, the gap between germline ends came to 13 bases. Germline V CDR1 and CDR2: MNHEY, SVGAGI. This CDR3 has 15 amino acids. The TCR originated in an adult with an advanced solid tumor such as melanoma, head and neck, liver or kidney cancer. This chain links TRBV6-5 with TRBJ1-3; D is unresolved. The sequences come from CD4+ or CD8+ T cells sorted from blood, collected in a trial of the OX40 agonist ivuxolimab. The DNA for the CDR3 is TGTGCCAGCAGCAGGTTGGAGGGTTCTGGAAACACCATATATTTT. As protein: CASSRLEGSGNTIYF.